This T cell receptor (beta chain) was found in a study of blood T cell repertoires in COVID-19. The J segment lost 6 bases and the V segment lost 5 bases, leaving 4 bases of the junction unmatched. Germline CDR1 SQVTM, CDR2 ANQGSEA. This CDR3 has 11 amino acids. The method was immunoSEQ multiplex PCR; TCRdb's version includes in-frame clones alone and lacks a portion of them. The sample holds about 220,000 clones, approximately 78% seen once. This sequence joins TRBV29-1 and TRBJ2-7, with 7 bases fitting TRBD1. The sequenced sample was peripheral blood. The origin of this receptor is a woman aged 70-85 years with COVID-19, enrolled during active disease. The CDR3 spells CSVQTGPEQYF. The DNA for the CDR3 is TGCAGCGTTCAGACAGGGCCCGAGCAGTACTTC.